The 29 T cell receptor beta chains presented below share a single source sample, sequenced in a study of T cell changes during pregnancy in multiple sclerosis. Sequenced by immunoSEQ multiplex PCR; TCRdb stores in-frame clones only, minus some. The sample holds approximately 100,000 clones, approximately 92% seen once. Sequenced material: peripheral blood, taken in the second trimester of pregnancy. These receptors came from a female donor with multiple sclerosis, enrolled in a pregnancy study.

V gene TRBV7-9 combines with J gene TRBJ2-1, with TRBD2 matching 9 bases. With 3 bases clipped from V and 9 bases from J, the junction kept 12 bases outside the gene matches. Germline values: CDR1 SEHNR, CDR2 FQNEAQ (reference sequence). This CDR3 is 16 amino acids long. The CDR3 protein is CASSFPGRRGGGEQFF. The CDR3 DNA follows: TGTGCCAGCAGCTTCCCCGGTCGGCGCGGGGGGGGTGAGCAGTTCTTC.

This clone was detected a few times. The chain links TRBV13 to TRBJ2-7; TRBD2 aligns across 10 bases. This CDR3 spans 15 amino acids. V shed 5 bases and J 6 bases; nucleotides not matched to a gene: 10. In germline, CDR1 is PRHDT, CDR2 FYEKMQ (reference sequence). As DNA, the CDR3 is TGTGCCAGCAGCACCAGCGGGAGGGGTGGTGGCGAGCAGTACTTC. Protein sequence: CASSTSGRGGGEQYF.

This chain links TRBV19 with TRBJ1-2; 9 nucleotides align to TRBD1. Unmatched junction bases numbered 3, after V lost 6 bases and J lost 4 bases. Per the germline V gene, CDR1 is LNHDA and CDR2 is SQIVND (reference sequence). The CDR3 runs 13 residues. The CDR3 sequence is CASREQGAYGYTF. CDR3 nucleotide sequence: TGTGCCAGTAGAGAACAGGGGGCCTATGGCTACACCTTC. Full variable domain (remainder filled in from reference TRBV19 and TRBJ1-2): DGGITQSPKYLFRKEGQNVTLSCEQNLNHDAMYWYRQDPGQGLRLIYYSQIVNDFQKGDIAEGYSVSREKKESFPLTVTSAQKNPTAFYLCASREQGAYGYTFGSGTRLTVV.

CDR3 loop: CASSMGGRNTEAFF. CDR3 bases: TGTGCCAGTAGTATGGGAGGGCGGAACACTGAAGCTTTCTTT. The chain employs TRBV19 and TRBJ1-1; D remains ambiguous. This CDR3 is built from 14 residues. V lost 3 bases to trimming and J lost 1 base, with 9 bases between them. Germline CDR1 LNHDA, CDR2 SQIVND (reference sequence).

This chain connects TRBV19 to TRBJ1-5; 8 bases map to TRBD1. CDR1 and CDR2 from the germline V gene are LNHDA and SQIVND (reference sequence). V shed 3 bases and J 6 bases; nucleotides not matched to a gene: 7. The CDR3 runs to 15 residues. CDR3 bases: TGTGCCAGTAGTATCCGGACAGGGAGAGGTCAGCCCCAGCATTTT. It codes for CASSIRTGRGQPQHF.

A note on this clone: Other DNA sequences in this sample translate to the same CDR3. This chain connects TRBV19 to TRBJ2-7; TRBD2 matches at 12 bases. Trimming took 3 bases from V and 4 from J; bases not matched to a gene: 4. From germline, CDR1 is LNHDA and CDR2 SQIVND (reference sequence). This CDR3 is 15 amino acids long. The CDR3 is CASSIGLAGPYEQYF. CDR3 bases: TGTGCCAGTAGTATTGGACTAGCGGGACCTTACGAGCAGTACTTC.

The rearrangement joins TRBV28 to TRBJ1-1, with 8 bases fitting TRBD1. V gave up 5 bases and J gave up 1 base; unmatched junction bases: 0. The CDR3 spans 13 residues. Germline V gene lookup returns CDR1 MDHEN and CDR2 SYDVKM. Here the CDR3 reads CASSTGGNTEAFF. Written as DNA, the CDR3 is TGTGCCAGCAGTACAGGGGGGAACACTGAAGCTTTCTTT.

J is TRBJ2-7 and V is TRBV4-2; no clear D gene. Trimming took off 4 bases at V and 3 bases at J, with 10 bases between the two ends. The CDR3 length is 13 residues. The germline V gene has CDR1 LGHNA and CDR2 YNFKEQ. Written as DNA, the CDR3 is TGTGCCAGCAGCCGAGAGAGAAACTACGAGCAGTACTTC. Residues: CASSRERNYEQYF.

This clone appeared once. The J gene is TRBJ1-4, the V gene TRBV13, with 9 bases lining up with TRBD1. The CDR3 runs to 17 residues. Germline assignment: CDR1 PRHDT and CDR2 FYEKMQ (reference sequence). V was clipped by 5 bases and J by 2 bases; unmatched bases: 9. The CDR3 region has the DNA TGTGCCAGCAGCCCCGGGAGACAGGGGGACACTAATGAAAAACTGTTTTTT. Protein product: CASSPGRQGDTNEKLFF.

The V and J genes are TRBV5-1 and TRBJ2-7, with 7 bases fitting TRBD1. Germline CDR1 reads SGHRS; CDR2 reads YFSETQ. The CDR3 spans 13 residues. V dropped 2 bases and J dropped 10; count of bases not matched to a gene: 9. The DNA for the CDR3 is TGCGCCAGCAGCTTTGTACAGGGGTTAGAACAGTACTTC. As protein: CASSFVQGLEQYF.

The J gene is TRBJ2-7, the V gene TRBV30, with 7 bases identical to TRBD1. Germline V gives CDR1 GTSNPN, CDR2 SVGIG (reference sequence). The CDR3 sequence is 11 residues long. J gave up 12 bases and V 2 bases, and 7 bases lay outside the gene matches. The CDR3 protein is CAWSRQGRWYF. The CDR3 coding sequence is TGTGCCTGGAGTCGACAGGGACGTTGGTACTTC.

This sequence joins TRBV28 and TRBJ2-7; the D gene is possibly TRBD2 (6 bases). Germline CDR1 MDHEN, CDR2 SYDVKM. The CDR3 covers 15 residues. Trimming removed 3 bases from V and 3 bases from J, with 15 bases in between. CDR3 sequence reads: CASSFGASVNYEQYF. For the CDR3, the DNA is TGTGCCAGCAGTTTTGGTGCTAGCGTGAACTACGAGCAGTACTTC.

J is TRBJ2-1 and V is TRBV9; D gene uncertain. CDR3 length: 15 residues. Trimming took off 1 base at V and 0 bases at J, with 8 bases between the two ends. The germline V gene encodes CDR1 SGDLS and CDR2 YYNGEE. As DNA, the CDR3 is TGTGCCAGCAGCGTAAGCCGGTCCTCCTACAATGAGCAGTTCTTC. It codes for CASSVSRSSYNEQFF.

The CDR3 bases are TGTGCCAGCAGCCTAGGGGGACACTATGGCTACACCTTC. This gives the protein CASSLGGHYGYTF. This chain links TRBV5-4 with TRBJ1-2; D is possibly TRBD1 (6 bases). Trimming cost V 4 bases and J 3 bases, with 10 bases left between them. The CDR3 is 13 amino acids. CDR1 SGHNT and CDR2 YYREEE come from the germline V gene (reference sequence).

V usage is TRBV15 and J usage is TRBJ1-5; D may be TRBD1 (6 bases). The CDR3 is made up of 14 amino acids. Germline CDR1 reads LNHNV; CDR2 reads YYDKDF (reference sequence). V was shortened by 3 bases and J by 4 bases, with 10 bases between the two germline ends. Here the CDR3 reads CATSSPQGNQPQHF. CDR3 DNA sequence: TGTGCCACCAGCAGTCCTCAGGGGAATCAGCCCCAGCATTTT.

The chain carries TRBV19 and TRBJ2-1, with TRBD2 identical over 9 bases. This CDR3 comprises 15 residues. The germline gives CDR1 LNHDA, CDR2 SQIVND (reference sequence). After removal of 5 bases from V and 13 bases from J, the junction contained 15 bases not matched to a gene. CDR3 DNA: TGTGCCAGTAGTTGGAGCGGGAGGCCTAAAATGTACCAGTTCTTC. Its translation is CASSWSGRPKMYQFF.

The chain couples TRBV7-2 to TRBJ2-3; perhaps TRBD2 as D (5 bases). The V gene lost 4 bases and the J gene lost 0 bases, with 23 bases spanning the gap. The germline gives CDR1 SGHTA, CDR2 FQGNSA. CDR3 length equals 19 residues. The CDR3 spells CASSSPTRQHLTSTDTQYF. In nucleotides, the CDR3 is TGTGCCAGCAGCTCCCCAACTAGACAACACCTCACTAGCACAGATACGCAGTATTTT.

This sequence joins TRBV7-2 and TRBJ2-7; TRBD2 aligns across 8 bases. V gave up 3 bases and J gave up 7 bases; unmatched junction bases: 11. This CDR3 is 15 amino acids long. Germline loops: CDR1 SGHTA, CDR2 FQGNSA. This CDR3 reads CASSFSGGSRGEQYF. Written as DNA, the CDR3 is TGTGCCAGCAGCTTCAGCGGGGGATCCCGTGGAGAGCAGTACTTC.

This clone was counted a few times. V and J are TRBV4-1 and TRBJ1-3; TRBD1 aligns across 10 bases. The CDR3 is 17 amino acids. After removal of 1 base from V and 3 bases from J, the junction contained 6 bases not matched to a gene. Germline loops: CDR1 MGHRA, CDR2 YSYEKL. This CDR3 reads CASSQGGTGVGGNTIYF. The CDR3 nucleotides are TGCGCCAGCAGCCAAGGGGGGACAGGGGTTGGTGGAAACACCATATATTTT.

V gene TRBV7-2 combines with J gene TRBJ2-7; TRBD2 aligns across 16 bases. The V gene end was trimmed by 3 bases and the J gene end by 12 bases; junction bases not matched to a gene: 11. The CDR3 totals 16 residues. The germline CDR1 and CDR2 sequences are SGHTA and FQGNSA. The CDR3 nucleotides read TGTGCCAGCAGCTTGGGACTAGCGGGAGGGCCAGCGGGTGGGTACTTC. Its translation is CASSLGLAGGPAGGYF.

V usage is TRBV18 and J usage is TRBJ2-5; D is perhaps TRBD1 (5 bases). The CDR3 extends over 13 amino acids. V was pared by 4 bases and J by 1 base, with 7 bases between. Germline V gene data show CDR1 as KGHSH and CDR2 as LQKENI. Here the CDR3 reads CASSRGPQETQYF. In nucleotides, the CDR3 is TGTGCCAGCTCACGGGGCCCCCAAGAGACCCAGTACTTC.

Here the CDR3 reads CATSRVGGSYNEQFF. Here the CDR3 DNA reads TGTGCCACCAGCAGAGTCGGCGGATCCTACAATGAGCAGTTCTTC. The V call is TRBV15, the J call TRBJ2-1, with D unresolved. Per the germline V gene, CDR1 is LNHNV and CDR2 is YYDKDF (reference sequence). The CDR3 loop spans 15 amino acids. V lost 1 base, J lost 1 base, and 8 bases lay in between.

V is TRBV5-1 and J is TRBJ1-2, with TRBD1 identical over 7 bases. Trimming cost V 6 bases and J 8 bases; bases outside gene matches: 10. CDR3 length: 13 amino acids. Germline assignment: CDR1 SGHRS and CDR2 YFSETQ. CDR3 sequence: CASTRQGIEGYTF. The CDR3 region has the DNA TGCGCCAGCACGAGACAGGGAATAGAGGGCTACACCTTC.

V usage is TRBV2 and J usage is TRBJ2-7; TRBD2 is a possible D gene (6 bases). Trimming took off 6 bases at V and 2 bases at J, with 14 bases between the two ends. Germline CDR1 and CDR2: SNHLY and FYNNEI. There are 14 residues in the CDR3. The CDR3 DNA reads TGTGCCAGCAGAGGAGGGAACACCGCCTACGAGCAGTACTTC. As protein: CASRGGNTAYEQYF. Full variable domain (missing parts from reference TRBV2 and TRBJ2-7): EPEVTQTPSHQVTQMGQEVILRCVPISNHLYFYWYRQILGQKVEFLVSFYNNEISEKSEIFDDQFSVERPDGSNFTLKIRSTKLEDSAMYFCASRGGNTAYEQYFGPGTRLTVT.

This chain connects TRBV30 to TRBJ1-3, with TRBD1 matching 9 bases. Germline V gene data show CDR1 as GTSNPN and CDR2 as SVGIG (reference sequence). The CDR3 is 12 residues long. In nucleotides, the CDR3 is TGTGTGAAGGGACAGGGTGGAAACACCATATATTTT. It codes for CVKGQGGNTIYF.

This clone came up once. V usage is TRBV5-8 and J usage is TRBJ2-2; 8 nucleotides match TRBD1. V gave up 0 bases and J gave up 1 base; unmatched junction bases: 2. Looked up from germline, CDR1 is SGHTS and CDR2 is YDEGEE. This CDR3 has 16 residues. The DNA of the CDR3 is TGTGCCAGCAGCTTGGCCGGGACAGGGAACACCGGGGAGCTGTTTTTT. Protein: CASSLAGTGNTGELFF.

The chain carries TRBV2 and TRBJ2-7; a possible D gene is TRBD1 (6 bases). Germline V gene sequence: CDR1 SNHLY, CDR2 FYNNEI. This CDR3 has 16 amino acids. V was shortened by 5 bases and J by 3 bases, with 20 bases between the two germline ends. CDR3 in DNA: TGTGCCAGCAGTTATAGACCTACAGGGAAAGGCTACGAGCAGTACTTC. This sequence encodes CASSYRPTGKGYEQYF.

This clone was detected a few times. The genes are TRBV7-3 and TRBJ2-1; 10 bases align to TRBD2. Germline loops: CDR1 SGHTA, CDR2 FQGTGA. The CDR3 consists of 15 residues. J was trimmed by 5 bases and V by 4 bases; bases with no gene match: 5. CDR3 amino acids: CASSSSAGGDNEQFF. In DNA, the CDR3 is TGTGCCAGCAGCTCTTCAGCGGGAGGGGACAATGAGCAGTTCTTC.

This chain joins TRBV5-1 and TRBJ2-1, with 7 bases aligning to TRBD1. The CDR3 sequence is 14 residues long. With V trimmed by 4 bases and J by 7 bases, 8 bases remained unmatched. CDR1 is SGHRS and CDR2 is YFSETQ in the germline V gene. The CDR3 DNA reads as TGCGCCAGCAGCGGGACAGTGAGTGTGAATGAGCAGTTCTTC. Its translation is CASSGTVSVNEQFF.